This T cell receptor (beta chain) appears in the sequencing data of a study of T cell responses to AZD1222 COVID-19 vaccine. Measured with immunoSEQ multiplex PCR; TCRdb has only the in-frame clones, and not every one. This sample has 150,000 to 200,000 clones, with approximately 86% found just once. About this clone itself: Its target is unknown.

Germline-derived CDR1 and CDR2 are MNHEY and SVGAGI. Trimming removed 0 bases at V and 4 bases at J, with 8 bases between. The CDR3 has 14 amino acids. Doses given second, at about 4 or about 12 weeks, were pooled. Study-level findings and limits: Baseline serostatus was positive in only a handful of AZD1222 recipients. Vaccine-associated CD4 TCRs spanned spike, dominant at 160-218 and 743-854. Repertoires in all cases were sampled only once the peak T cell response had passed.

The sample consisted of peripheral blood, taken 28 days after the second AZD1222 dose. The J gene is TRBJ2-3, the V gene TRBV6-5; no clear D gene. This sequence was found in an adult who received the AZD1222 COVID-19 vaccine. In DNA form, the CDR3 reads TGTGCCAGCAGTTACTCGATTAGTTCAGATACGCAGTATTTT. Translating it yields CASSYSISSDTQYF.